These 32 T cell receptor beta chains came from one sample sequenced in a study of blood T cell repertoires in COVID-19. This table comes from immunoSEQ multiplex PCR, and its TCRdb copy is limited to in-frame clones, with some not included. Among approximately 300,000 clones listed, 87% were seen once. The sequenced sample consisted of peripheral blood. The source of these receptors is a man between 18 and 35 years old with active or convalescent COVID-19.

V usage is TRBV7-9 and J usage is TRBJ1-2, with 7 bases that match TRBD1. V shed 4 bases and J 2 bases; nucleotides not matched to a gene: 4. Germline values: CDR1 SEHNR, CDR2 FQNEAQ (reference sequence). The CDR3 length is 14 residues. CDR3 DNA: TGTGCCAGCAGCTACGAGACAGGGAACTATGGCTACACCTTC. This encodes CASSYETGNYGYTF.

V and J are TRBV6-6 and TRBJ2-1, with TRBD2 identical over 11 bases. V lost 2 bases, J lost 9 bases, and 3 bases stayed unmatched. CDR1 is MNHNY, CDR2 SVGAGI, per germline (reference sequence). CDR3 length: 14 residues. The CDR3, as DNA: TGTGCCAGCAGTTACCAGACTAGCGGGGTTGAGCAGTTCTTC. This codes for CASSYQTSGVEQFF.

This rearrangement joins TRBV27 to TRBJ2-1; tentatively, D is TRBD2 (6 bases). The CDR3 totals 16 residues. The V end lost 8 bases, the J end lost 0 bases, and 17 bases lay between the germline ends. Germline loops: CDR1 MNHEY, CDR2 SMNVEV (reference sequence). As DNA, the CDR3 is TGTGCCAGCTCCTCCCCCGGGGGTAGCTCCTACAATGAGCAGTTCTTC. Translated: CASSSPGGSSYNEQFF.

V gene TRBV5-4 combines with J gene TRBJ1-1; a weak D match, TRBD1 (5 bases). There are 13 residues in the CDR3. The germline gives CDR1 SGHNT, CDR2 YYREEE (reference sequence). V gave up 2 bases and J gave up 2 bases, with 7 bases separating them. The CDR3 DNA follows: TGTGCCAGCAGCTTAGACAGCAACACTGAAGCTTTCTTT. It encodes CASSLDSNTEAFF.

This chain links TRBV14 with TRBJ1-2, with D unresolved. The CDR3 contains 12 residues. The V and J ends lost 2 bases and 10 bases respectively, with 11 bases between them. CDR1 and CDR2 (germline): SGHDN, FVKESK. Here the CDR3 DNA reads TGTGCCAGCAGCCAAATCCCACTCTCCTACACCTTC. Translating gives CASSQIPLSYTF.

CDR3 DNA sequence: TGTGCCAGCAGCGGCGACGGAGCGGTACAGCCCCAGCATTTT. Protein sequence: CASSGDGAVQPQHF. The chain uses TRBV5-5 and TRBJ1-5; no reliable D call. The CDR3 loop spans 14 amino acids. CDR1 and CDR2 from the germline V gene are SGHKS and YYEKEE (reference sequence). With 4 bases removed from V and 7 bases from J, the gap between germline ends came to 15 bases.

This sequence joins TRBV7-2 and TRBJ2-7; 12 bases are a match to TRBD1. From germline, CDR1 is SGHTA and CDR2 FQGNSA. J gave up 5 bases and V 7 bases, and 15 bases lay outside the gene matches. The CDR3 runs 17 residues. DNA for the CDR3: TGTGCCAGCATTCTCCTCGGGGGGACAGGGGGCTTCGACGAGCAGTACTTC. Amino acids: CASILLGGTGGFDEQYF.

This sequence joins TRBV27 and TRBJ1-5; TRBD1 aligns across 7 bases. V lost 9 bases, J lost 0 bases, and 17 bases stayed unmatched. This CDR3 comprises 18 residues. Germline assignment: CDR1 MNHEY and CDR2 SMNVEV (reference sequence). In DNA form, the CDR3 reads TGTGCCAGTCGGCCGGGGCAGGGGGGAACTTATAGCAATCAGCCCCAGCATTTT. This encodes CASRPGQGGTYSNQPQHF.

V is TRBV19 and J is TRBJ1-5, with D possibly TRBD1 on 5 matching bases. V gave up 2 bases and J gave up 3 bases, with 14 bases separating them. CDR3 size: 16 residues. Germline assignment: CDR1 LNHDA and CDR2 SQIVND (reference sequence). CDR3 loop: CASSINPDRNNQPQHF. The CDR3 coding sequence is TGTGCCAGTAGTATAAATCCCGACAGAAACAATCAGCCCCAGCATTTT. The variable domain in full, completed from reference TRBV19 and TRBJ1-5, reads DGGITQSPKYLFRKEGQNVTLSCEQNLNHDAMYWYRQDPGQGLRLIYYSQIVNDFQKGDIAEGYSVSREKKESFPLTVTSAQKNPTAFYLCASSINPDRNNQPQHFGDGTRLSIL.

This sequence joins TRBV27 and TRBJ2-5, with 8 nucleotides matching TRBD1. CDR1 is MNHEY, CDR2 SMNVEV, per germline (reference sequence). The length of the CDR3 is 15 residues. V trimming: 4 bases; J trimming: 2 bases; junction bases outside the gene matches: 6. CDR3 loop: CASSSRQGRQETQYF. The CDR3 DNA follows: TGTGCCAGCAGTTCCCGACAGGGGAGACAAGAGACCCAGTACTTC.

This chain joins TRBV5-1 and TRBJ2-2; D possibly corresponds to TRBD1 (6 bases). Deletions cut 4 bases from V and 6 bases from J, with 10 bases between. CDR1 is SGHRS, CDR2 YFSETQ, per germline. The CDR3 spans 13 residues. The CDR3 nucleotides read TGCGCCAGCAGCATCGGACAGCCCGGGGAGCTGTTTTTT. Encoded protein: CASSIGQPGELFF.

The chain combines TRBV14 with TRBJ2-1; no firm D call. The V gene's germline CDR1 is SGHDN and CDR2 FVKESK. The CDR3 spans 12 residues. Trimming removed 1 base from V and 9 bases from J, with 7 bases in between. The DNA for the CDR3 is TGTGCCAGCAGCCAAGGACTGACTGAGCAGTTCTTC. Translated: CASSQGLTEQFF.

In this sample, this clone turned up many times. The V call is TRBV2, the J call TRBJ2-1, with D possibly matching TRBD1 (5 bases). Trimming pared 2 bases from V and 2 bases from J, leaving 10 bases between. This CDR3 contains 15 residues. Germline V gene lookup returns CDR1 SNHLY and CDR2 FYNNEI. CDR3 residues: CASSEFQGPYNEQFF. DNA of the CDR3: TGTGCCAGCAGTGAATTTCAGGGTCCCTACAATGAGCAGTTCTTC.

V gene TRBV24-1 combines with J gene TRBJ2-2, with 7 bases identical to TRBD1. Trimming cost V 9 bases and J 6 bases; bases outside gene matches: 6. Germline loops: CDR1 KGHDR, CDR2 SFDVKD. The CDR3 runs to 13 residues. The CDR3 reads CATEHRGSGELFF. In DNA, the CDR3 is TGTGCCACCGAGCACAGGGGTTCCGGGGAGCTGTTTTTT.

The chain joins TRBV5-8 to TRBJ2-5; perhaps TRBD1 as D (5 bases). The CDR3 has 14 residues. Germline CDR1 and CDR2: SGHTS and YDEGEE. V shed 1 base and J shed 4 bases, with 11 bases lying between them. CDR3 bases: TGTGCCAGCAGCTTGAATCCAGGGATAGAGACCCAGTACTTC. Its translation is CASSLNPGIETQYF.

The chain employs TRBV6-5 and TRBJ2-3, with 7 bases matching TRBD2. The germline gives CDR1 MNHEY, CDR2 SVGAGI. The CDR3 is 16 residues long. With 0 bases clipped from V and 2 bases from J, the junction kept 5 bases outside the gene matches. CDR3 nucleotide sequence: TGTGCCAGCAGTTACTCGGTTCTAGCGGCCACAGATACGCAGTATTTT. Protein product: CASSYSVLAATDTQYF.

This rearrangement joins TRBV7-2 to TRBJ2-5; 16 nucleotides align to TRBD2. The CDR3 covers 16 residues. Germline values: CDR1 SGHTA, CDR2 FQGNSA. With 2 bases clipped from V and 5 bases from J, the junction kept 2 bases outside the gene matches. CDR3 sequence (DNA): TGTGCCAGCAGCTTACTGGGACTAGCGGGAGGGGAGACCCAGTACTTC. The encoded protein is CASSLLGLAGGETQYF.

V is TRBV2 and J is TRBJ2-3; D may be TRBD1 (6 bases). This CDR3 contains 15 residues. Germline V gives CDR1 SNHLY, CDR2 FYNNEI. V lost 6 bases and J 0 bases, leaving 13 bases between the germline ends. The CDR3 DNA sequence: TGTGCCAGCAGGAAGGACAGCTTCAGCACAGATACGCAGTATTTT. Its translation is CASRKDSFSTDTQYF.

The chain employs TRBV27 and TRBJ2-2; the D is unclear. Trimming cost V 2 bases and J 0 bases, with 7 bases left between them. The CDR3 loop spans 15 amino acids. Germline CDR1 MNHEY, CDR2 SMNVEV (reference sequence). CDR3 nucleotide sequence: TGTGCCAGCAGTTTAATCGAGACGAACACCGGGGAGCTGTTTTTT. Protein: CASSLIETNTGELFF.

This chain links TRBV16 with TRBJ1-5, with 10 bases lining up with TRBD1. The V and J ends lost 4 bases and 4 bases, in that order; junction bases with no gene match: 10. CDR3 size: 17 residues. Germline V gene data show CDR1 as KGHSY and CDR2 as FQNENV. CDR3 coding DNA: TGTGCCAGCAGCCGTGCCGGGACAGGGGACGGGAATCAGCCCCAGCATTTT. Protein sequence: CASSRAGTGDGNQPQHF.

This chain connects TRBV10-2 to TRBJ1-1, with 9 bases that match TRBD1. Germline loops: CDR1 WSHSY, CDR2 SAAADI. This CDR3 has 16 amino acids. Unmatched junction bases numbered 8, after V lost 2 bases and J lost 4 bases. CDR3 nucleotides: TGCGCCAGCAGTGAGCCCTCTGGGACAGGGACCACTGAAGCTTTCTTT. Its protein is CASSEPSGTGTTEAFF.

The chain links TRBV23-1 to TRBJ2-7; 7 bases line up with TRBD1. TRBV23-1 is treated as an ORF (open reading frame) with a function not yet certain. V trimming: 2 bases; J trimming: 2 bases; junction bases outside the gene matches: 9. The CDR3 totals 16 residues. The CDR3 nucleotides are TGCGCCAGCAGTCAACACTTGGGGACAGCGACCTACGAGCAGTACTTC. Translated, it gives CASSQHLGTATYEQYF.

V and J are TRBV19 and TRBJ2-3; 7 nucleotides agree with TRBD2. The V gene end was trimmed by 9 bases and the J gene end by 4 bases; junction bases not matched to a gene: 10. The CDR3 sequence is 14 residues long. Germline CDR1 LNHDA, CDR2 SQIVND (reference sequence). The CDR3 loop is CASDEGRAADTQYF. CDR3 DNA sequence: TGTGCCAGCGACGAAGGGAGGGCGGCAGATACGCAGTATTTT.

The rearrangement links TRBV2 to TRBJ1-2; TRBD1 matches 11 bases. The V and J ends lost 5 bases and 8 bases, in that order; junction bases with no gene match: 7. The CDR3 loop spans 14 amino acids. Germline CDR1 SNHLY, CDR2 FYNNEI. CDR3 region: CASSTGTGGYGYTF. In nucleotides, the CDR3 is TGTGCCAGCAGTACCGGGACAGGGGGTTACGGCTACACCTTC.

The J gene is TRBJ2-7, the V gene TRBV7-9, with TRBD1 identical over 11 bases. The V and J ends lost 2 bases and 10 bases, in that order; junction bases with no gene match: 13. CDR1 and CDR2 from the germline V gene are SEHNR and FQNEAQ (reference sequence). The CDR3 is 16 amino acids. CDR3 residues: CASSLISVDRGRAQYF. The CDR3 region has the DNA TGTGCCAGCAGCTTAATTTCCGTGGACAGGGGGCGCGCCCAGTACTTC.

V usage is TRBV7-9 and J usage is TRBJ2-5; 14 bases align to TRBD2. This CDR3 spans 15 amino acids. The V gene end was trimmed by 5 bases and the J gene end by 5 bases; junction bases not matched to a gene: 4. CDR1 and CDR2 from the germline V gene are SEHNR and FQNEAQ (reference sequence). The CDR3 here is CASSPRLAGGETQYF. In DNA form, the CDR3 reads TGTGCCAGCAGCCCTCGACTAGCGGGGGGGGAGACCCAGTACTTC.

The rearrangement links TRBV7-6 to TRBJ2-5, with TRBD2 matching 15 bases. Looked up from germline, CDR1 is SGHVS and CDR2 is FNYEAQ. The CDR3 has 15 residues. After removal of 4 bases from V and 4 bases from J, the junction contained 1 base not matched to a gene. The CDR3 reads CASSSGLAGGETQYF. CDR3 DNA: TGTGCCAGCAGCTCGGGACTAGCGGGGGGAGAGACCCAGTACTTC. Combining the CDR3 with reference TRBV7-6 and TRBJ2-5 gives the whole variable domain GAGVSQSPRYKVTKRGQDVALRCDPISGHVSLYWYRQALGQGPEFLTYFNYEAQQDKSGLPNDRFSAERPEGSISTLTIQRTEQRDSAMYRCASSSGLAGGETQYFGPGTRLLVL.

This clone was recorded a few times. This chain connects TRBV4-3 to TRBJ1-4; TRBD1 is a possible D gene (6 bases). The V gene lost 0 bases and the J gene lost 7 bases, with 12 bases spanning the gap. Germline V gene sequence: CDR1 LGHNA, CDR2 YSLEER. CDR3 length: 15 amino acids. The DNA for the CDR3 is TGCGCCAGCAGCCAAGACAGGACAGTTTTTGAAAAACTGTTTTTT. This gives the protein CASSQDRTVFEKLFF.

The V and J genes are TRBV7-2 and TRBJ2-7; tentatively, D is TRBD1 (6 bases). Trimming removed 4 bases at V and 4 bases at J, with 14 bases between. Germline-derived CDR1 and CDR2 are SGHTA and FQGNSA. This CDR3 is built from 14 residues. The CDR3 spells CASSSSDRRYEQYF. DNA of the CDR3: TGTGCCAGCAGCTCCAGCGACAGGAGGTACGAGCAGTACTTC. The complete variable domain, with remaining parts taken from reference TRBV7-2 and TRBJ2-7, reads GAGVSQSPSNKVTEKGKDVELRCDPISGHTALYWYRQSLGQGLEFLIYFQGNSAPDKSGLPSDRFSAERTGGSVSTLTIQRTQQEDSAVYLCASSSSDRRYEQYFGPGTRLTVT.

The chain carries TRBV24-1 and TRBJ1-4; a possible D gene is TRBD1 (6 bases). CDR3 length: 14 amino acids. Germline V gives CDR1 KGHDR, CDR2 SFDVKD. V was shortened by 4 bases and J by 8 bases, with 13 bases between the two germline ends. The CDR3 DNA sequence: TGTGCCACCAGTGACGGGGGGCGGTACGAAAAACTGTTTTTT. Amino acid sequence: CATSDGGRYEKLFF.

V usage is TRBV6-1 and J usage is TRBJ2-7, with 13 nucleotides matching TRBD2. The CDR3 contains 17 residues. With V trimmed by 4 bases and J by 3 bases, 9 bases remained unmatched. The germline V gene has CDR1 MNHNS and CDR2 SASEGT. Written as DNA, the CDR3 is TGTGCCAGCAGTGGCCCTGGACTAGCGGGAGCCAACTACGAGCAGTACTTC. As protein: CASSGPGLAGANYEQYF.

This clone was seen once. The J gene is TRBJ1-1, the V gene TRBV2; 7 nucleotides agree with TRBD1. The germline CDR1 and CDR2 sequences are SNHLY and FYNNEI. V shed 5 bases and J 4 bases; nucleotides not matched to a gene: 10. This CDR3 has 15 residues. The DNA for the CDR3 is TGTGCCAGCAGTTTAAAACAGGGGATAGGCACTGAAGCTTTCTTT. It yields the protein CASSLKQGIGTEAFF.